These 31 T cell receptor beta chains share one sample of origin, sequenced in a study of blood T cells in healthy people across ages. Through a sample-barcoded 5' primer and a J-beta primer mix, a second PCR was run for roughly 7 to 12 cycles. TCRdb used MiXCR to reprocess the 5' RACE reads, holding one entry per CDR3 protein. In the table there are about 600,000 distinct CDR3 sequences, less than 60% of which are singletons. The sample comprised blood. The receptor source for this set is an elderly man in good health.

The chain joins TRBV7-9 to TRBJ1-1; 8 bases line up with TRBD1. Germline CDR1 SEHNR, CDR2 FQNEAQ (reference sequence). J gave up 0 bases and V 2 bases, and 14 bases lay outside the gene matches. The CDR3 length is 19 residues. The CDR3 coding sequence is TGTGCCAGCAGCTTACCGAAGGGACAGGCAAACTACATGAACACTGAAGCTTTCTTT. Its translation is CASSLPKGQANYMNTEAFF.

This clonotype was seen once. J is TRBJ2-3 and V is TRBV7-3; 7 bases line up with TRBD2. After removal of 8 bases from V and 4 bases from J, the junction contained 12 bases not matched to a gene. The CDR3 totals 15 residues. Germline assignment: CDR1 SGHTA and CDR2 FQGTGA. The CDR3 DNA is TGTGCCAGCGGGGGGGTGAAGGAGGGCCCAGATACGCAGTATTTT. It specifies CASGGVKEGPDTQYF.

The chain is built from TRBV7-9 and TRBJ1-1; TRBD1 aligns across 8 bases. Germline V gene data show CDR1 as SEHNR and CDR2 as FQNEAQ (reference sequence). This CDR3 is 14 amino acids long. V was clipped by 7 bases and J by 5 bases; unmatched bases: 9. CDR3 DNA sequence: TGTGCCAGCACCGGACAGGGTGTACGGACTGAAGCTTTCTTT. It translates to CASTGQGVRTEAFF.

This clonotype was counted many times. This chain uses TRBV6-6 with TRBJ2-3, with TRBD1 as a possible D gene (6 bases). Germline CDR1 reads MNHNY; CDR2 reads SVGAGI (reference sequence). Trimming pared 5 bases from V and 6 bases from J, leaving 18 bases between. The CDR3 has 15 amino acids. The CDR3 sequence: CASSQNRAPPDTQYF. In DNA, the CDR3 is TGTGCCAGCAGTCAAAACAGGGCCCCACCGGATACGCAGTATTTT.

The genes are TRBV3-1 and TRBJ2-7; 8 bases align to TRBD2. After removal of 4 bases from V and 1 base from J, the junction contained 6 bases not matched to a gene. Germline CDR1 LGHDT, CDR2 YNNKEL (reference sequence). The CDR3 has 15 residues. CDR3 bases: TGTGCCAGCAGCCTTCAAGGCGGGGGGTCCTACGAGCAGTACTTC. This gives the protein CASSLQGGGSYEQYF.

This chain links TRBV7-2 with TRBJ2-3, with 12 bases matching TRBD2. The V segment lost 5 bases and the J segment 3 bases; nucleotides outside the gene matches: 6. The CDR3 consists of 16 residues. Germline values: CDR1 SGHTA, CDR2 FQGNSA. CDR3: CASSEAGTSGTDTQYF. The CDR3 nucleotides are TGTGCCAGCAGCGAGGCCGGGACTAGCGGGACAGATACGCAGTATTTT.

This chain joins TRBV7-2 and TRBJ2-5; 13 bases line up with TRBD2. V lost 4 bases and J lost 5; bases outside the gene matches: 13. The CDR3 length is 18 residues. Germline CDR1 and CDR2: SGHTA and FQGNSA. The CDR3 protein is CASSSTSGRAVRGETQYF. CDR3 in DNA: TGTGCCAGCAGCTCAACTAGCGGGAGGGCGGTCCGCGGGGAGACCCAGTACTTC.

The table lists this clonotype with a few counts. The chain uses TRBV7-2 and TRBJ2-5; D is uncertain. The germline CDR1 and CDR2 sequences are SGHTA and FQGNSA. Between the trimmed V and J ends, which lost 7 bases and 5 bases, there was a span of 17 bases. The CDR3 is made up of 14 amino acids. CDR3 sequence (DNA): TGTGCCAGCACCCAAGACATAAGAATTGAGACCCAGTACTTC. It is translated as CASTQDIRIETQYF.

V is TRBV20-1 and J is TRBJ2-1, with 9 nucleotides matching TRBD2. Germline V gives CDR1 DFQATT, CDR2 SNEGSKA (reference sequence). This CDR3 region has 15 residues. J gave up 7 bases and V 0 bases, and 7 bases lay outside the gene matches. CDR3 in amino acids: CSARDPSGARNEQFF. The DNA of the CDR3 is TGCAGTGCTAGAGATCCTAGCGGGGCTCGTAATGAGCAGTTCTTC.

This clonotype was detected a few times. The V gene is TRBV6-5, the J gene TRBJ1-1, with no clear D. Germline values: CDR1 MNHEY, CDR2 SVGAGI. This CDR3 has 14 amino acids. Trimming removed 2 bases at V and 4 bases at J, with 11 bases between. CDR3 sequence: CASSYRQVGTEAFF. DNA of the CDR3: TGTGCCAGCAGTTACCGTCAGGTGGGCACTGAAGCTTTCTTT.

Written as DNA, the CDR3 is TGTGCCAGCACCGAAGGCGGGGATGAGCAGTTCTTC. This gives the protein CASTEGGDEQFF. The V and J genes are TRBV6-6 and TRBJ2-1; D might be TRBD2 (6 bases). The CDR3 is made up of 12 amino acids. Germline CDR1 reads MNHNY; CDR2 reads SVGAGI (reference sequence). Trimming removed 7 bases from V and 8 bases from J, with 12 bases in between.

The gene calls are TRBV4-3 and TRBJ2-2; TRBD2 is a possible D gene (6 bases). Germline-derived CDR1 and CDR2 are LGHNA and YSLEER. The length of the CDR3 is 16 residues. V lost 2 bases and J 3 bases, leaving 13 bases between the germline ends. DNA for the CDR3: TGCGCCAGCAGCCAAATGCGCGGGGTGGACACCGGGGAGCTGTTTTTT. This translates into CASSQMRGVDTGELFF.

The V gene is TRBV6-2 or TRBV6-3, the J gene TRBJ2-5; the match to TRBD2 covers 9 bases. The J call is in doubt because the DNA end fits TRBJ2-7 better. From germline, CDR1 is MNHEY and CDR2 SVGEGT. The length of the CDR3 is 15 residues. The CDR3 region has the DNA TGTGCCAGCAGTTACCAAGCGGGAGGTACCTACGAGCAGTACTTC. Encoded protein: CASSYQAGGTYEQYF.

The J gene is TRBJ2-3, the V gene TRBV5-1; D remains unclear. V was cut by 0 bases and J by 6 bases, with 14 bases left in between. This CDR3 is 15 amino acids long. Germline V CDR1 and CDR2: SGHRS, YFSETQ. The CDR3 region has the DNA TGCGCCAGCAGCTTGGACGGACCGCCTCGGGATACGCAGTATTTT. This sequence encodes CASSLDGPPRDTQYF.

The V call is TRBV28, the J call TRBJ2-5, with unresolved D. The CDR3 covers 13 residues. Germline V CDR1 and CDR2: MDHEN, SYDVKM. V was trimmed by 4 bases and J by 5 bases, leaving 11 bases between them. CDR3 coding DNA: TGTGCCAGCAGTTCCCCGTTACCCGAGACCCAGTACTTC. Amino acids: CASSSPLPETQYF.

The chain carries TRBV4-3 and TRBJ2-1, with D perhaps matching TRBD1 (5 bases). Trimming took 4 bases from V and 5 from J, leaving 18 bases between them. Looked up from germline, CDR1 is LGHNA and CDR2 is YSLEER. This CDR3 has 16 amino acids. CDR3 bases: TGCGCCAGCAGCCCCCGGGTCTCCCAGGGTCACAATGAGCAGTTCTTC. Translation gives CASSPRVSQGHNEQFF.

This clonotype was recorded at least ten times. The chain combines TRBV6-6 with TRBJ1-2, with D possibly being TRBD1 (6 bases). This CDR3 has 18 residues. The ends were cut back, 3 bases at V and 4 bases at J, with 24 bases in the middle. Germline values: CDR1 MNHNY, CDR2 SVGAGI (reference sequence). The CDR3 protein is CASSYGSHRVDRGYGYTF. CDR3 DNA sequence: TGTGCCAGCAGTTATGGGTCACACAGGGTCGATAGGGGCTATGGCTACACCTTC.

This clonotype was counted once. The genes are TRBV9 and TRBJ1-4; a possible D gene is TRBD1 (6 bases). This CDR3 has 16 residues. The germline V gene encodes CDR1 SGDLS and CDR2 YYNGEE. The V end was cut by 3 bases, the J end by 0 bases, with 12 bases between. This CDR3 reads CASSAGTPATNEKLFF. The CDR3 DNA is TGTGCCAGCAGCGCTGGGACACCCGCAACTAATGAAAAACTGTTTTTT.

The chain joins TRBV29-1 to TRBJ1-1; D possibly corresponds to TRBD1 (5 bases). The CDR3 is 13 residues long. CDR1 and CDR2 from the germline V gene are SQVTM and ANQGSEA. Trimming took 4 bases from V and 1 from J, leaving 10 bases between them. In nucleotides, the CDR3 is TGCAGCGTTGTGGGGGGGGGGAACACTGAAGCTTTCTTT. Encoded protein: CSVVGGGNTEAFF.

There are a few counts of this clonotype. The chain employs TRBV5-1 and TRBJ2-5, with D possibly TRBD2 on 6 matching bases. The CDR3 has 17 amino acids. Trimming pared 2 bases from V and 1 base from J, leaving 18 bases between. CDR1 SGHRS and CDR2 YFSETQ come from the germline V gene. The CDR3 sequence: CASSFYVSGTAQETQYF. CDR3 nucleotide sequence: TGCGCCAGCAGCTTTTACGTGTCGGGGACTGCCCAAGAGACCCAGTACTTC.

The chain links TRBV4-3 to TRBJ1-5; weak D call: TRBD1 (5 bases). V lost 0 bases to trimming and J lost 4 bases, with 10 bases between them. From germline, CDR1 is LGHNA and CDR2 YSLEER. This CDR3 region has 15 residues. Here the CDR3 DNA reads TGCGCCAGCAGCCAAGATGGGGCAGCAAATCAGCCCCAGCATTTT. This codes for CASSQDGAANQPQHF.

With respect to this clonotype: A much larger clone is a single base away; this may be a read error. This sequence joins TRBV6-5 and TRBJ2-5; D is unresolved. This CDR3 has 16 residues. In germline, CDR1 is MNHEY, CDR2 SVGAGI. Trimming took off 2 bases at V and 11 bases at J, with 24 bases between the two ends. The CDR3 loop is CASSYGGRSAYNEQYF. CDR3 nucleotide sequence: TGTGCCAGCAGTTACGGTGGAAGGAGCGCCTACAATGAGCAGTACTTC.

V usage is TRBV20-1 and J usage is TRBJ2-3, with D unresolved. CDR3 size: 11 residues. From germline, CDR1 is DFQATT and CDR2 SNEGSKA (reference sequence). CDR3 coding DNA: TGCACGATTAAACCCACAGATACGCAGTATTTT. Its translation: CTIKPTDTQYF.

About this clonotype: Just one base apart from a much larger clone, this may be a read error. V gene TRBV6-6 combines with J gene TRBJ1-5; D may be TRBD1 (5 bases). The germline gives CDR1 MNHNY, CDR2 SVGAGI (reference sequence). V was pared by 6 bases and J by 3 bases, with 15 bases between. This CDR3 comprises 15 residues. Here the CDR3 reads CASSSVQGPNQPQHF. CDR3 nucleotide sequence: TGTGCCAGCAGCTCCGTCCAGGGTCCCAATCAGCCCCAGCATTTT.

The rearrangement joins TRBV6-5 to TRBJ2-3; TRBD1 is a possible D gene (5 bases). V was pared by 6 bases and J by 2 bases, with 9 bases between. From germline, CDR1 is MNHEY and CDR2 SVGAGI. The CDR3 spans 13 residues. The CDR3 sequence: CASSRGHTDTQYF. The CDR3 DNA is TGTGCCAGCAGCCGCGGACACACAGATACGCAGTATTTT.

This clonotype turned up a few times. The rearrangement links TRBV7-2 to TRBJ2-1; D might be TRBD2 (6 bases). The CDR3 runs to 16 residues. The germline V and J ends were trimmed by 0 bases and 0 bases, with 9 bases remaining between them. Germline assignment: CDR1 SGHTA and CDR2 FQGNSA. The DNA of the CDR3 is TGTGCCAGCAGCTTAGCGCTAGCGAGCTCCTACAATGAGCAGTTCTTC. As protein: CASSLALASSYNEQFF.

The genes are TRBV20-1 and TRBJ1-2; D is uncertain. The V gene's germline CDR1 is DFQATT and CDR2 SNEGSKA (reference sequence). The V end lost 4 bases, the J end lost 4 bases, and 7 bases lay between the germline ends. The CDR3 is 11 residues long. CDR3 protein: CSAMGTYGYTF. As DNA, the CDR3 is TGCAGTGCTATGGGTACCTATGGCTACACCTTC.

V and J are TRBV7-2 and TRBJ2-5, with TRBD1 identical over 9 bases. With V trimmed by 5 bases and J by 4 bases, 11 bases remained unmatched. Germline V lookup: CDR1 SGHTA, CDR2 FQGNSA. The CDR3 is made up of 16 amino acids. The CDR3 nucleotides are TGTGCCAGCAGCCTGGGCACAGGGGGCGTTTTAGAGACCCAGTACTTC. Translated: CASSLGTGGVLETQYF.

V is TRBV20-1 and J is TRBJ1-5; a possible D gene is TRBD1 (5 bases). V dropped 2 bases and J dropped 6 bases, with 11 bases sitting between them. The V gene's germline CDR1 is DFQATT and CDR2 SNEGSKA (reference sequence). The CDR3 spans 13 residues. CDR3 residues: CSARSRVSQPQHF. The CDR3 coding sequence is TGCAGTGCTAGATCCAGGGTCAGTCAGCCCCAGCATTTT.

In its sample, this clonotype was seen many times. The chain is built from TRBV6-6 and TRBJ2-5; unclear D gene. This CDR3 has 12 amino acids. CDR1 and CDR2 from the germline V gene are MNHNY and SVGAGI (reference sequence). V lost 3 bases and J 0 bases, leaving 2 bases between the germline ends. CDR3 residues: CASSYYQETQYF. For the CDR3, the DNA is TGTGCCAGCAGTTATTACCAAGAGACCCAGTACTTC.

This clonotype was counted between two and nine times. This chain links TRBV28 with TRBJ1-1; D is perhaps TRBD1 (6 bases). With 2 bases removed from V and 4 bases from J, the gap between germline ends came to 8 bases. Germline V gene sequence: CDR1 MDHEN, CDR2 SYDVKM. This CDR3 comprises 13 residues. DNA of the CDR3: TGTGCCAGCAGTTTAGGGGGCACCACTGAAGCTTTCTTT. Its protein is CASSLGGTTEAFF. The full variable domain, in which reference TRBV28 and TRBJ1-1 provide the parts outside the CDR3, is DVKVTQSSRYLVKRTGEKVFLECVQDMDHENMFWYRQDPGLGLRLIYFSYDVKMKEKGDIPEGYSVSREKKERFSLILESASTNQTSMYLCASSLGGTTEAFFGQGTRLTVV.